Listed below are T cell receptor beta chains from one sample, sequenced in a study of somatic mutations in cytotoxic T cells in rheumatoid arthritis. Using immunoSEQ multiplex PCR, the repertoire was profiled, and TCRdb retains in-frame clones only, with some absent. The sample yields around 21,000 clones, about four fifths seen once. Input material: CD8+ T cells sorted from blood. These receptors were obtained from an adult with rheumatoid arthritis. The CDR3 runs from the conserved cysteine through the conserved F or W. A D gene is named only where the DNA matches it firmly. The size entry is marked missing in some rows and otherwise reads once, few, many or a size class.

once	TRBJ1-1	TRBV7-7	-	CASRKNRFVAFF	TGTGCCAGCAGGAAAAACAGGTTTGTAGCTTTCTTT
once	TRBJ1-4	TRBV9	-	CASSDLGRFGRNEKLFF	TGTGCCAGCAGCGATTTAGGACGGTTTGGACGTAATGAAAAACTGTTTTTT
few	TRBJ1-2	TRBV9	-	CASSAPPVAGNYGYTF	TGTGCCAGCAGCGCCCCTCCCGTGGCAGGGAACTATGGCTACACCTTC
few	TRBJ2-5	TRBV7-9	TRBD1	CASSQIGTGEETQYF	TGTGCCAGCAGCCAAATAGGGACAGGGGAAGAGACCCAGTACTTC
-	TRBJ2-1	TRBV2	TRBD2	CASITSGLLEQFF	TGTGCCAGCATTACTAGCGGACTCCTTGAGCAGTTCTTC
-	TRBJ2-3	TRBV10-2	-	CASTASDRFTDTQYF	TGCGCCAGCACCGCTTCTGATAGGTTCACAGATACGCAGTATTTT
-	TRBJ2-7	TRBV12-5	-	CASGLHPAYEQYF	TGTGCTAGTGGTTTACATCCCGCGTACGAGCAGTACTTC
-	TRBJ2-1	TRBV5-6	TRBD2	CASSLVGGANNEQFF	TGTGCCAGCAGCTTGGTGGGAGGGGCGAACAATGAGCAGTTCTTC
-	TRBJ2-6	TRBV11-1	-	CASSADRGANVLTF	TGTGCCAGCAGCGCCGATCGAGGGGCCAACGTCCTGACTTTC
-	TRBJ1-1	TRBV29-1	-	CSVYGLDTEAFF	TGCAGCGTTTACGGGCTTGACACTGAAGCTTTCTTT
once	TRBJ1-5	TRBV19	-	CASSIDGGSGPVIPPQHF	TGTGCCAGTAGTATAGATGGGGGATCGGGGCCCGTTATTCCGCCCCAGCATTTT
-	TRBJ1-3	TRBV12-5	TRBD1	CASGRGQGRFGNTIYF	TGTGCTAGTGGCCGGGGACAGGGGAGGTTTGGAAACACCATATATTTT
-	TRBJ2-7	TRBV6-5	-	CASSYGTPYEQYF	TGTGCCAGCAGTTATGGGACACCTTACGAGCAGTACTTC
-	TRBJ1-2	TRBV7-2	TRBD1	CASSPRDRGLKNTF	TGTGCCAGCAGCCCGAGGGACAGGGGCCTGAAAAACACCTTC
-	TRBJ2-1	TRBV5-6	-	CASSGGDGVYNEQFF	TGTGCCAGCAGCGGAGGGGATGGGGTTTACAATGAGCAGTTCTTC
-	TRBJ1-4	TRBV15	TRBD1	CATSKGRGLLEKLFF	TGTGCCACCAGCAAGGGCAGGGGGCTTCTGGAAAAACTGTTTTTT
-	TRBJ2-1	TRBV7-6	-	CASSLEADYNEQFF	TGTGCCAGCAGCTTAGAGGCAGATTACAATGAGCAGTTCTTC
-	TRBJ2-1	TRBV27	-	CASRPLDSYNEQFF	TGTGCCAGCAGGCCCTTGGACAGTTACAATGAGCAGTTCTTC
-	TRBJ1-1	TRBV6-4	-	CASSMTPDSNTEAFF	TGTGCCAGCAGTATGACACCTGACTCGAACACTGAAGCTTTCTTT
medium-sized	TRBJ1-2	TRBV19	TRBD1	CASSPREDRDYGYTF	TGTGCCAGTAGTCCTCGAGAGGACAGGGACTATGGCTACACCTTC
-	TRBJ2-3	TRBV4-3	TRBD1	CASSPHESSPGGADTQYF	TGCGCCAGCAGCCCCCACGAGTCGAGCCCAGGGGGCGCAGATACGCAGTATTTT
-	TRBJ1-2	TRBV4-3	-	CASSQDSRTIGYGYTF	TGCGCCAGCAGCCAAGATAGTCGGACAATCGGCTATGGCTACACCTTC
-	TRBJ1-2	TRBV25-1	-	CASSQPSGYGYTF	TGTGCCAGCAGTCAACCCTCGGGCTATGGCTACACCTTC
-	TRBJ1-5	TRBV7-9	TRBD1	CASSSDRISNQPQHF	TGTGCCAGCAGCTCGGACAGGATTAGCAATCAGCCCCAGCATTTT
-	TRBJ2-3	TRBV5-6	-	CASSEGPATADTQYF	TGTGCCAGCAGCGAAGGACCGGCAACCGCGGATACGCAGTATTTT
few	TRBJ2-7	TRBV4-3	-	CASSQEEGGYYEQYF	TGCGCCAGCAGCCAAGAGGAAGGGGGTTACTACGAGCAGTACTTC
-	TRBJ2-1	TRBV29-1	-	CSAIAGGTYNEQFF	TGCAGCGCCATAGCCGGAGGTACCTACAATGAGCAGTTCTTC
-	TRBJ2-7	TRBV4-1	TRBD1	CASSQRTGVSYEQYF	TGCGCCAGCAGCCAACGGACAGGGGTCTCCTACGAGCAGTACTTC
-	TRBJ1-1	TRBV5-6	-	CASSPGTSSTEAFF	TGTGCCAGCAGCCCTGGGACCTCGAGCACTGAAGCTTTCTTT
once	TRBJ2-5	TRBV5-1	TRBD2	CASSLTRGGLETQYF	TGCGCCAGCAGCTTAACTCGGGGGGGGTTGGAGACCCAGTACTTC
-	TRBJ2-3	TRBV5-4	TRBD2	CASSPQREGRDTQYF	TGTGCCAGCAGCCCACAGCGGGAGGGCCGAGATACGCAGTATTTT
-	TRBJ1-1	TRBV5-4	TRBD1	CASSGGQGLPFTEAFF	TGTGCCAGCAGCGGGGGACAGGGGCTACCATTCACTGAAGCTTTCTTT
-	TRBJ1-2	TRBV6-5	-	CASSYSSGEGYTF	TGTGCCAGCAGTTACTCGAGTGGGGAAGGCTACACCTTC
-	TRBJ1-5	TRBV6-5	TRBD1	CASRHGQGVNQPQHF	TGTGCCAGCAGACATGGACAGGGGGTAAACCAGCCCCAGCATTTT
-	TRBJ2-3	TRBV5-1	-	CASSRERPTTDTQYF	TGCGCCAGCAGCCGCGAGAGACCGACCACAGATACGCAGTATTTT
few	TRBJ2-7	TRBV7-9	-	CASSLAQGPYEQYF	TGTGCCAGCAGCTTAGCCCAGGGGCCCTACGAGCAGTACTTC